Each of the 9 T cell receptor beta chains below was sequenced from the same sample in a study of vaccination and CD4 T cells after COVID-19. Cultured CD4+ T-cell DNA underwent Oncomine TCR Beta short-read sequencing. TCRdb passed the PCR reads through MiXCR, listing each CDR3 protein once. The table shows 15,000 or so distinct CDR3 sequences, with less than 45% occurring only once. Antigens for these TCRs are unknown. Treatment noted: roughly 11-day PBMC culture with coronavirus spike peptide pools or control peptides (ViraFEST assay). The sequenced sample was CD4+ T cells from blood, cultured in vitro, obtained before SARS-CoV-2 vaccination. The receptors originated from a human donor who received a COVID-19 vaccine.

A few counts support this clonotype. The DNA of the CDR3 is TGTGCCTCCGTTGGGACCATCGGCACAGATACGCAGTATTTT. This codes for CASVGTIGTDTQYF. The V call is TRBV24-1, the J call TRBJ2-3, with D perhaps assigned TRBD1 or TRBD2 (5 bases each). Germline loops: CDR1 KGHDR, CDR2 SFDVKD. V was pared by 12 bases and J by 1 base, with 16 bases between. The CDR3 sequence is 14 residues long.

The chain carries TRBV27 and TRBJ2-7, with 8 bases matching TRBD1. V shed 6 bases, J shed 7 bases, and the junction held 8 bases outside the gene matches. Looked up from germline, CDR1 is MNHEY and CDR2 is SMNVEV (reference sequence). The CDR3 contains 13 residues. This CDR3 is CASRKGQGGEQYF. For the CDR3, the DNA is TGTGCCAGCAGAAAAGGACAGGGTGGGGAGCAGTACTTC.

The chain uses TRBV2 and TRBJ1-5, with D perhaps matching TRBD1 (6 bases). V dropped 7 bases and J dropped 2 bases, with 21 bases sitting between them. CDR3 length: 17 residues. The germline V gene has CDR1 SNHLY and CDR2 FYNNEI. CDR3: CASTSPEKYRGNQPQHF. As DNA, the CDR3 is TGTGCCAGCACTTCCCCGGAAAAATACAGGGGCAATCAGCCCCAGCATTTT. Full variable domain (remainder filled in from reference TRBV2 and TRBJ1-5): EPEVTQTPSHQVTQMGQEVILRCVPISNHLYFYWYRQILGQKVEFLVSFYNNEISEKSEIFDDQFSVERPDGSNFTLKIRSTKLEDSAMYFCASTSPEKYRGNQPQHFGDGTRLSIL.

This clonotype was found a few times. The chain combines TRBV19 with TRBJ1-1; D unresolved. In germline, CDR1 is LNHDA, CDR2 SQIVND (reference sequence). V was pared by 3 bases and J by 1 base, with 9 bases between. The CDR3 contains 14 residues. CDR3 in amino acids: CASSISIANTEAFF. The CDR3 nucleotides read TGTGCCAGTAGTATTTCGATAGCGAACACTGAAGCTTTCTTT.

The J gene is TRBJ2-7, the V gene TRBV10-3; unclear D gene. CDR3 length equals 11 residues. Trimming shortened V by 6 bases and J by 2 bases, and 5 bases separated the two germline ends. Germline lookup yields CDR1 ENHRY and CDR2 SYGVKD. DNA for the CDR3: TGTGCCATCAGCTCCACCTACGAGCAGTACTTC. Translated: CAISSTYEQYF.

The V call is TRBV6-1, the J call TRBJ1-2; 8 bases align to TRBD1. This CDR3 region has 15 residues. From germline, CDR1 is MNHNS and CDR2 SASEGT. V was clipped by 6 bases and J by 6 bases; unmatched bases: 12. CDR3 amino acids: CASRVDRGSAHGYTF. In nucleotides, the CDR3 is TGTGCCAGCAGGGTTGACAGGGGTTCTGCCCATGGCTACACCTTC.

The chain recombines TRBV5-3 with TRBJ2-5; 10 nucleotides match TRBD2. TRBV5-3 is placed among ORFs of uncertain function. V lost 3 bases to trimming and J lost 2 bases; unmatched junction nucleotides: 4. The CDR3 spans 15 residues. CDR3 sequence: CARSYGLAEQETQYF. The CDR3 DNA follows: TGTGCCAGAAGCTACGGACTAGCGGAACAAGAGACCCAGTACTTC.

This clonotype was counted between two and nine times. One junction end does not reproduce the germline sequence, and a read error may be involved. The rearrangement joins TRBV7-9 to TRBJ2-6, with 8 bases fitting TRBD1. There are 16 residues in the CDR3. The germline V gene encodes CDR1 SEHNR and CDR2 FQNEAQ (reference sequence). The CDR3 DNA sequence: TGTGCCAGCACCTTATTACAGGGGGCTGGGGCCAACGTCCTGACTTTC. It encodes CASTLLQGAGANVLTF.

V is TRBV20-1 and J is TRBJ2-3; 8 bases match TRBD2. Per the germline V gene, CDR1 is DFQATT and CDR2 is SNEGSKA (reference sequence). The J segment lost 2 bases and the V segment lost 5 bases, leaving 9 bases of the junction unmatched. The CDR3 sequence is 15 residues long. DNA for the CDR3: TGCAGTGCTCATCCTAGCGGGCGACCCACAGATACGCAGTATTTT. This codes for CSAHPSGRPTDTQYF.